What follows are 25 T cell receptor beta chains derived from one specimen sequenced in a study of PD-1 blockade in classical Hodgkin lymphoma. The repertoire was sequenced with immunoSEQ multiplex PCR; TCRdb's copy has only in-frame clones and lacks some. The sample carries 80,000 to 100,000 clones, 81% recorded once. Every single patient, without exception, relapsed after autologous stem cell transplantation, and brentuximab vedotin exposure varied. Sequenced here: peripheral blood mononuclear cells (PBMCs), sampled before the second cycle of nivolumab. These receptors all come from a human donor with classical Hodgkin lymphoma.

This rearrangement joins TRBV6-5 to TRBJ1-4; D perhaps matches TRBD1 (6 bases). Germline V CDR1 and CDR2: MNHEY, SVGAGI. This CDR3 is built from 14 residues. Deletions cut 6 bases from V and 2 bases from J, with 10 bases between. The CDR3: CASSRGGTNEKLFF. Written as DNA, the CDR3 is TGTGCCAGCAGCCGAGGGGGGACTAATGAAAAACTGTTTTTT.

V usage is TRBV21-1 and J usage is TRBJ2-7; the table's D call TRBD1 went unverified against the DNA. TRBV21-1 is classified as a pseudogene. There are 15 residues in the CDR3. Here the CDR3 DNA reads TGTGCCAGCAGCAAGAGGGGGACAGGAGTCTACGAGCAGTACTTC. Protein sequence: CASSKRGTGVYEQYF.

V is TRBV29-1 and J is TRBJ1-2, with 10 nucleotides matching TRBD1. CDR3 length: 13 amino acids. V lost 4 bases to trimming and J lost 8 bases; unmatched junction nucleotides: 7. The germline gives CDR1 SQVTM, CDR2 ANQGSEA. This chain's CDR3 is CSVVTGGGGGYTF. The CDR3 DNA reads TGCAGCGTTGTGACAGGGGGCGGTGGAGGCTACACCTTC. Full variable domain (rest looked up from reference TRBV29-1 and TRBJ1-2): SAVISQKPSRDICQRGTSLTIQCQVDSQVTMMFWYRQQPGQSLTLIATANQGSEATYESGFVIDKFPISRPNLTFSTLTVSNMSPEDSSIYLCSVVTGGGGGYTFGSGTRLTVV.

The CDR3 here is CASSLGGRLNTEAFF. CDR3 bases: TGTGCCAGCAGTTTAGGGGGACGGCTGAACACTGAAGCTTTCTTT. The chain couples TRBV28 to TRBJ1-1; weak D call: TRBD1 (5 bases). Germline V lookup: CDR1 MDHEN, CDR2 SYDVKM. Trimming shortened V by 2 bases and J by 0 bases, and 10 bases separated the two germline ends. This CDR3 comprises 15 residues.

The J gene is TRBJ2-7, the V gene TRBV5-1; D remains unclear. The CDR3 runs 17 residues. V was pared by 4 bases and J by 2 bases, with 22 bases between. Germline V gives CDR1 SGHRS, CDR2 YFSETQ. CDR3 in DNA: TGCGCCAGCAGCCCTGACTCTGGGTCTCGCTGGGCCTACGAGCAGTACTTC. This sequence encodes CASSPDSGSRWAYEQYF. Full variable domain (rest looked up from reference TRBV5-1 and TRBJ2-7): KAGVTQTPRYLIKTRGQQVTLSCSPISGHRSVSWYQQTPGQGLQFLFEYFSETQRNKGNFPGRFSGRQFSNSRSEMNVSTLELGDSALYLCASSPDSGSRWAYEQYFGPGTRLTVT.

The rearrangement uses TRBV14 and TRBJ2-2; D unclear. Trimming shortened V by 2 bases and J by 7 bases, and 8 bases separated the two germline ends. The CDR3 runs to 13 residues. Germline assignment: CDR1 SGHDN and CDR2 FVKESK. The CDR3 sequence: CASSQRAGGELFF. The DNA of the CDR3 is TGTGCCAGCAGCCAACGCGCCGGCGGGGAGCTGTTTTTT.

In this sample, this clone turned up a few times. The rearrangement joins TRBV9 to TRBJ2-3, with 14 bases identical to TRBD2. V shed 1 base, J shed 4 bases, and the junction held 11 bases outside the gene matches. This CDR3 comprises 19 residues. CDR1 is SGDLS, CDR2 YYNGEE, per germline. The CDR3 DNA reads TGTGCCAGCAGCGTAACTCTATCCGGGACTAGCGGGAGAGCAGATACGCAGTATTTT. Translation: CASSVTLSGTSGRADTQYF.

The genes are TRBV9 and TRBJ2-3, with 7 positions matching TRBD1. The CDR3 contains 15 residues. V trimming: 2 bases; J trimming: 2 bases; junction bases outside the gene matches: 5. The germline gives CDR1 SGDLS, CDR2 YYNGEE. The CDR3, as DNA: TGTGCCAGCAGCGTTCGGACAGGATACACAGATACGCAGTATTTT. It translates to CASSVRTGYTDTQYF.

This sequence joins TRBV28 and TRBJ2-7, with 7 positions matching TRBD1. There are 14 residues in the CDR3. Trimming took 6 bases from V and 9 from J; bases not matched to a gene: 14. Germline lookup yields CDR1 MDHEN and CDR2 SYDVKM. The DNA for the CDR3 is TGTGCCAGCAGGCCCGAGGACAGGCCTTGGGGGCAGTACTTC. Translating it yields CASRPEDRPWGQYF.

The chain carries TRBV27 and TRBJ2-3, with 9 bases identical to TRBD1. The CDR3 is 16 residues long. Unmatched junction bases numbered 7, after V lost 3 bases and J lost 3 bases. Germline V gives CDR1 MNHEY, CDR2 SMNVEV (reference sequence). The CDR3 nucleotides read TGTGCCAGCAGTTTCCGGGACAGGGACGGAACAGATACGCAGTATTTT. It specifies CASSFRDRDGTDTQYF.

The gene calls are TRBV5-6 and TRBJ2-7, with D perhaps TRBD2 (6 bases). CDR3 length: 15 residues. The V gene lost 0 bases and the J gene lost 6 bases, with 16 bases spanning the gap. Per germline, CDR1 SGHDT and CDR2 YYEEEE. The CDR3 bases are TGTGCCAGCAGCTTGGTTTCCGGGAGACTTGTCGAGCAGTACTTC. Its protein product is CASSLVSGRLVEQYF.

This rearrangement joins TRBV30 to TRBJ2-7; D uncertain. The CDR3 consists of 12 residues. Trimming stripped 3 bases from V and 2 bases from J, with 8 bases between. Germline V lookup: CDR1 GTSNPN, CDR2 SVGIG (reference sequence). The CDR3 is CAWSHTPYEQYF. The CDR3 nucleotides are TGTGCCTGGAGCCATACACCCTACGAGCAGTACTTC.

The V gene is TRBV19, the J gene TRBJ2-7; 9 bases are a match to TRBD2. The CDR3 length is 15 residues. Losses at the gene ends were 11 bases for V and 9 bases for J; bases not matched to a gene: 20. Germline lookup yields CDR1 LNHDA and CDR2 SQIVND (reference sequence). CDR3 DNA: TGTGCCTCCTCCCTGGGCGGGAGGGAGGGGTCTGGGCAGTACTTC. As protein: CASSLGGREGSGQYF.

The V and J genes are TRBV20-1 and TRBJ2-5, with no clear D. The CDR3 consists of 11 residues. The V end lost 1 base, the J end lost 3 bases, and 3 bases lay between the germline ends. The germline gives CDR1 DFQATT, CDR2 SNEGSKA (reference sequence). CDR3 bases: TGCAGTGCTAGAGGGGAAGAGACCCAGTACTTC. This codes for CSARGEETQYF.

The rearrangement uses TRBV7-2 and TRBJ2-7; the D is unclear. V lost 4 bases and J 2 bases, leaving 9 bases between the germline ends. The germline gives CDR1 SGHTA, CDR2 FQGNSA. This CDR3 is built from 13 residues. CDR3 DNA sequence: TGTGCCAGCAGCTGGACGAAGGCCTACGAGCAGTACTTC. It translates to CASSWTKAYEQYF.

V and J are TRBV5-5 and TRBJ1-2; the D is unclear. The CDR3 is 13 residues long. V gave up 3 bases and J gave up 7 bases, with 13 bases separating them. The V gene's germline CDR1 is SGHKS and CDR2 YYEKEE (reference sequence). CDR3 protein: CASSWTWDSGYTF. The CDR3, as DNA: TGTGCCAGCAGCTGGACGTGGGATTCTGGCTACACCTTC.

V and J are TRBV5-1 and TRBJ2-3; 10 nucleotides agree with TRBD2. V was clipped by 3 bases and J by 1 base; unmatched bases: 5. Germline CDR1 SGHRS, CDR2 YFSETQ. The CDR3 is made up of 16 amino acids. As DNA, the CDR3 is TGCGCCAGCAGCTCAGCGGGAGGGCCTGGCACAGATACGCAGTATTTT. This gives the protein CASSSAGGPGTDTQYF.

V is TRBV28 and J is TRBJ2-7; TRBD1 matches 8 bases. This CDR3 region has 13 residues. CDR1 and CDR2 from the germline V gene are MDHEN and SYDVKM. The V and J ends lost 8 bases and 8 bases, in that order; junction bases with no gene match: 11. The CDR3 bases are TGTGCCAGCGCGACAGGGGCCCCTGGGCAGCAGTACTTC. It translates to CASATGAPGQQYF.

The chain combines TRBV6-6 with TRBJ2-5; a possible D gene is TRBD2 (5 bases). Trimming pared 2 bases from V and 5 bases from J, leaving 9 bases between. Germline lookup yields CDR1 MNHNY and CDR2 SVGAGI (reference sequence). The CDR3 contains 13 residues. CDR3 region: CASSYPGGETQYF. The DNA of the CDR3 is TGTGCCAGCAGTTACCCAGGCGGGGAGACCCAGTACTTC.

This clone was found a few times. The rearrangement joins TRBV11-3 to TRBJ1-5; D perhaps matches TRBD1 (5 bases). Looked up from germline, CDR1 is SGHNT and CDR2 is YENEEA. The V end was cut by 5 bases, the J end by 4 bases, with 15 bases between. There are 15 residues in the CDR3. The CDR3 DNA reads TGTGCCAGCAGCGAACCGGGACGGCAAAATCAGCCCCAGCATTTT. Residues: CASSEPGRQNQPQHF. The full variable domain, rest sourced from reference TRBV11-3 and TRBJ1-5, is EAGVVQSPRYKIIEKKQPVAFWCNPISGHNTLYWYLQNLGQGPELLIRYENEEAVDDSQLPKDRFSAERLKGVDSTLKIQPAELGDSAVYLCASSEPGRQNQPQHFGDGTRLSIL.

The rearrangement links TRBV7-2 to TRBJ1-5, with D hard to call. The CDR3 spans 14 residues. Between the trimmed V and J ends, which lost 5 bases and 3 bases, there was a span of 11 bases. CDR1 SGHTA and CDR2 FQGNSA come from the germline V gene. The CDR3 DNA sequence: TGTGCCAGCAGCCGAGGGTTAGACAATCAGCCCCAGCATTTT. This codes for CASSRGLDNQPQHF. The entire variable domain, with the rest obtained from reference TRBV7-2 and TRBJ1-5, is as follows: GAGVSQSPSNKVTEKGKDVELRCDPISGHTALYWYRQSLGQGLEFLIYFQGNSAPDKSGLPSDRFSAERTGGSVSTLTIQRTQQEDSAVYLCASSRGLDNQPQHFGDGTRLSIL.

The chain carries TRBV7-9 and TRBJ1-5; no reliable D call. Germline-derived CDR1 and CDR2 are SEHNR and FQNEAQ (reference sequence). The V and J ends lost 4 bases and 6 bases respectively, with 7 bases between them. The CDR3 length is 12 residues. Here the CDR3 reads CASSSSGQPQHF. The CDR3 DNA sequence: TGTGCCAGCAGCTCGTCGGGTCAGCCCCAGCATTTT.

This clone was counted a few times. This CDR3 is CAISGGTGAGELFF. In nucleotides, the CDR3 is TGTGCCATCTCTGGCGGGACAGGGGCCGGGGAGCTGTTTTTT. This chain joins TRBV10-3 and TRBJ2-2, with 10 bases matching TRBD1. There are 14 residues in the CDR3. Trimming took 8 bases from V and 6 from J; bases not matched to a gene: 6. Germline CDR1 ENHRY, CDR2 SYGVKD.

The CDR3 here is CASSQTVSNQPQHF. CDR3 DNA sequence: TGCGCCAGCAGCCAAACAGTAAGCAATCAGCCCCAGCATTTT. The V gene is TRBV4-3, the J gene TRBJ1-5; D is undetermined. The CDR3 contains 14 residues. CDR1 and CDR2 from the germline V gene are LGHNA and YSLEER. V shed 2 bases and J shed 1 base, with 6 bases lying between them.

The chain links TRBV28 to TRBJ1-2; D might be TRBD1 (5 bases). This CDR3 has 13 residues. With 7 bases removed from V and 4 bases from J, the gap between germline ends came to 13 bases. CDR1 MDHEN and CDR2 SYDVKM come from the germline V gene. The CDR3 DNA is TGTGCCAGCACCCTGGGGGGGGGCTATGGCTACACCTTC. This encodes CASTLGGGYGYTF.